A selection of T cell receptor beta chains follows, all from one sample in a study of blood T cell repertoires in COVID-19. Assay used: immunoSEQ multiplex PCR; TCRdb lists only in-frame clones, some missing. The sample includes about 190,000 clones, about 77% of them seen just once. Sample: PBMCs or T cells enriched from blood (not recorded which). These receptors were collected from a woman aged 45-65 years with acute COVID-19. Each CDR3 is given with its conserved first and last residue. A D gene is named only where the DNA matches it firmly. The size entry is marked missing in some rows and otherwise reads once, few, many or a size class.

V	D	J	size	length	DNA	CDR3
TRBV5-1	NA	TRBJ1-2	NA	13	TGCGCCAGCAGATCCACTTTGTATTATGGCTACACCTTC	CASRSTLYYGYTF
TRBV4-3	NA	TRBJ2-5	NA	13	TGCGCCAGCAGCCAAGGGAGGGAAGAGACCCAGTACTTC	CASSQGREETQYF
TRBV23-1	NA	TRBJ1-2	NA	13	TGCGCCAGCAGACCCCAGGGATCGTATGGCTACACCTTC	CASRPQGSYGYTF
TRBV7-2	TRBD1	TRBJ2-2	NA	14	TGTGCCAGCAGTGGACAGGGCGCCACCGGGGAGCTGTTTTTT	CASSGQGATGELFF
TRBV2	TRBD2	TRBJ2-5	NA	16	TGTGCCAGCAGAGGTAGACTAGCGGGGGGTGAGGAGACCCAGTACTTC	CASRGRLAGGEETQYF
TRBV6-6	NA	TRBJ1-3	NA	15	TGTGCCAGCAGGCTCACAGACCAGGGGCGAAACACCATATATTTT	CASRLTDQGRNTIYF
TRBV7-6	NA	TRBJ2-3	NA	15	TGTGCCAGCAGCCCCAGGGGACCCCCCACAGATACGCAGTATTTT	CASSPRGPPTDTQYF
TRBV10-3	TRBD2	TRBJ2-1	NA	14	TGTGCCTCCATAGCGGGCGGTTCCTACAATGAGCAGTTCTTC	CASIAGGSYNEQFF
TRBV5-1	NA	TRBJ1-1	NA	14	TGCGCCAGCAGCTTGGAAGCCGCAGGGACTGAAGCTTTCTTT	CASSLEAAGTEAFF
TRBV19	NA	TRBJ1-2	once	13	TGTGCCAGTACCGGGGGGCGTTGGTATGGCTACACCTTC	CASTGGRWYGYTF
TRBV5-5	NA	TRBJ2-1	few	13	TGTGCCAGCAGCGGAGGCCCGCACGATGAGCAGTTCTTC	CASSGGPHDEQFF
TRBV5-1	TRBD1	TRBJ2-2	NA	13	TGCGCCAGCAGCTCACAGGGGACCGGGGAGCTGTTTTTT	CASSSQGTGELFF